This T cell receptor beta chain derives from a study of T cells in localized non-small cell lung cancer. Study results and limitations: A median 57 of the top 100 tumor clones appeared in adjacent lung. Of the tissues analyzed, uninvolved adjacent lung showed maximal T cell clonality, greater than tumor. Higher adjacent-lung clonality was associated with shorter survival. Sequencing involved a lone tumor region, leaving heterogeneity possible.

The CDR3 runs 11 residues. Germline values: CDR1 SGHTA, CDR2 FQGTGA. V was pared by 6 bases and J by 5 bases, with 4 bases between. Libraries were prepared by immunoSEQ multiplex PCR; TCRdb keeps only in-frame clonotypes and omits some of them. The sample includes 70,000 to 85,000 clones, roughly 83% of them seen just once. Regarding this clone: No antigen is known for it.

The chain couples TRBV7-3 to TRBJ2-2; D not resolved. The input for sequencing was peripheral blood, taken before any cancer treatment. This sequence originates from an older female donor with stage I lung adenocarcinoma. In nucleotides, the CDR3 is TGTGCCAGCAGTCAAACCGGGGAGCTGTTTTTT. Its protein product is CASSQTGELFF.